This T cell receptor beta chain appears in the sequencing data of a study of blood T cell repertoires in COVID-19. This clone was observed a few times. The ends lost 5 bases at V and 6 bases at J; junction bases unmatched: 28. Per the germline V gene, CDR1 is MNHNY and CDR2 is SVGAGI (reference sequence). The CDR3 loop spans 20 amino acids. The repertoire was sequenced with immunoSEQ multiplex PCR; TCRdb's copy has only in-frame clones and lacks some. Found here are roughly 250,000 clones, 80% to 90% of them singletons; the top ten hold roughly 2.5%. The sample was PBMCs or T cells enriched from blood (not recorded which). The TCR comes from a woman between 18 and 29 years old who had recovered from COVID-19. The gene calls are TRBV6-6 and TRBJ2-7; TRBD2 agrees at 7 bases. The CDR3 reads CASSPRAGGGYAPVNSEQYF. CDR3 in DNA: TGTGCCAGCAGTCCGCGGGCAGGCGGGGGTTATGCACCGGTTAATAGCGAGCAGTACTTC.